This T cell receptor beta chain was identified in a study of T-cell reconstitution after alpha-beta-depleted transplantation in children. There are a few counts of this clonotype. The TCRbeta library incorporated unique molecular identifiers. One entry per CDR3 protein results from TCRdb running MiXCR on the PCR reads. Of 500,000 to 600,000 distinct CDR3 sequences in the sample, approximately 20% are singletons; the top ten hold 3% to 4%. The receptor comes from a human donor who donated a stem cell graft to a child with acute lymphoblastic leukemia. This sample comprised PBMCs from the stem cell graft donor, obtained from the stem cell graft.

The CDR3 bases are TGTGCCATCAGTGCGAGGGGTGGGTACACTGAAGCTTTCTTT. Translating gives CAISARGGYTEAFF. The rearrangement joins TRBV10-3 to TRBJ1-1; D may be TRBD1 (5 bases). Germline values: CDR1 ENHRY, CDR2 SYGVKD. Between the trimmed V and J ends, which lost 4 bases and 3 bases, there was a span of 12 bases. This CDR3 contains 14 residues.